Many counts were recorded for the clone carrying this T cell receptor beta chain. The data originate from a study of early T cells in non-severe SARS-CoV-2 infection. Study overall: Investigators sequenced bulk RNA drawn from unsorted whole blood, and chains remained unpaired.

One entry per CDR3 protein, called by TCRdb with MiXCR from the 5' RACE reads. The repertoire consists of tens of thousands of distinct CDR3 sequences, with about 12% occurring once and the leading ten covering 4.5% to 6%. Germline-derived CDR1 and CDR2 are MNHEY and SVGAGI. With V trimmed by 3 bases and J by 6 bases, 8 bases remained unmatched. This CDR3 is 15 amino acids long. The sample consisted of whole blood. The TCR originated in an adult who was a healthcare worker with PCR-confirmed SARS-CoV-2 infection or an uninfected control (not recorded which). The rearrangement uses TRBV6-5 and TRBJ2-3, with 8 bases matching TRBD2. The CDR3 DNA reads TGTGCCAGCAGTTATTCTAGCGGGTCTCGGGATACGCAGTATTTT. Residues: CASSYSSGSRDTQYF.